These 5 T cell receptor beta chains were all obtained from the same sample, sequenced in a study of T cell responses to AZD1222 COVID-19 vaccine. The repertoire was sequenced with immunoSEQ multiplex PCR; TCRdb's copy has only in-frame clones and lacks some. Found here are tens of thousands of clones, around 85% of them singletons; the top ten hold about 12%. Sample: peripheral blood, taken 28 days after the second AZD1222 dose. The receptors come from an adult who received the AZD1222 COVID-19 vaccine.

This chain joins TRBV28 and TRBJ2-7, with TRBD1 identical over 9 bases. The trim removed 5 bases at V and 3 bases at J, leaving 8 bases unmatched. Germline V gene data show CDR1 as MDHEN and CDR2 as SYDVKM. The CDR3 runs 15 residues. CDR3 coding DNA: TGTGCCAGCAGTACGACAGGGGGGGGAAGCTACGAGCAGTACTTC. It is translated as CASSTTGGGSYEQYF.

Written as DNA, the CDR3 is TGTGCCAGCAGCTTATTCGGCAGGGCTTACAATGAGCAGTTCTTC. Protein sequence: CASSLFGRAYNEQFF. The chain uses TRBV7-2 and TRBJ2-1; tentatively, D is TRBD1 (5 bases). The V gene lost 2 bases and the J gene lost 4 bases, with 12 bases spanning the gap. Germline-derived CDR1 and CDR2 are SGHTA and FQGNSA. This CDR3 contains 15 residues.

The CDR3, as DNA: TGTGCCAGCAGCTTAGATGGAACCAAAAACATTCAGTACTTC. It specifies CASSLDGTKNIQYF. The chain has TRBV7-2 and TRBJ2-4; D uncertain. The length of the CDR3 is 14 residues. Germline CDR1 reads SGHTA; CDR2 reads FQGNSA. V was pared by 1 base and J by 2 bases, with 6 bases between.

The chain carries TRBV5-5 and TRBJ1-6, with D possibly TRBD1 on 5 matching bases. The length of the CDR3 is 15 residues. Germline assignment: CDR1 SGHKS and CDR2 YYEKEE (reference sequence). V was cut by 4 bases and J by 5 bases, with 13 bases left in between. The CDR3 DNA reads as TGTGCCAGCAGCCCGGCCGGGGCGAATAATTCACCCCTCCACTTT. Protein sequence: CASSPAGANNSPLHF.

CDR3 coding DNA: TGTGCCAGCAGCCATCATGGGGACTTCGTCCCCCTCCACTTT. Its protein is CASSHHGDFVPLHF. The V and J genes are TRBV3-1 (or the pseudogene TRBV3-2) and TRBJ1-6, with a possible D match to TRBD1 (5 bases). Trimming removed 3 bases at V and 13 bases at J, with 16 bases between. Germline-derived CDR1 and CDR2 are LGHDT and YNNKEL (reference sequence). The CDR3 has 14 residues.